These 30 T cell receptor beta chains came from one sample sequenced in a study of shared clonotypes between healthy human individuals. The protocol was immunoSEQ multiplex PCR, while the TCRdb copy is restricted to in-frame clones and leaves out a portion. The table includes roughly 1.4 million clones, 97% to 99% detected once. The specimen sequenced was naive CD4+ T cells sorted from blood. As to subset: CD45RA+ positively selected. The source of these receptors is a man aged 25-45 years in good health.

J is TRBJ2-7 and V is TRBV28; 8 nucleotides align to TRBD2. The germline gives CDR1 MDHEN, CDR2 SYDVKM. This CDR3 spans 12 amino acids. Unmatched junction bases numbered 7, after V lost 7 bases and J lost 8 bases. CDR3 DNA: TGTGCCAGCAAGGCAGCGGGAGAAAAGCAGTACTTC. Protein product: CASKAAGEKQYF.

Here the CDR3 reads CASRGDPGQRNTGELFF. The DNA of the CDR3 is TGTGCCAGCAGGGGGGATCCGGGACAGAGGAACACCGGGGAGCTGTTTTTT. The chain has TRBV7-9 and TRBJ2-2, with 7 bases fitting TRBD1. Germline CDR1 and CDR2: SEHNR and FQNEAQ (reference sequence). Germline trimming cut 6 bases from V and 1 base from J; bases unmatched to any gene: 11. There are 17 residues in the CDR3.

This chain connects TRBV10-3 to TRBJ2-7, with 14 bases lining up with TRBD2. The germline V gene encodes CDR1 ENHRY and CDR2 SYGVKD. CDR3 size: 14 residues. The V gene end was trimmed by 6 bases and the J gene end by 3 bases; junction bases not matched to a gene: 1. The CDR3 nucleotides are TGTGCCATCAGGGGACTAGCGGGAGACTACGAGCAGTACTTC. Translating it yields CAIRGLAGDYEQYF.

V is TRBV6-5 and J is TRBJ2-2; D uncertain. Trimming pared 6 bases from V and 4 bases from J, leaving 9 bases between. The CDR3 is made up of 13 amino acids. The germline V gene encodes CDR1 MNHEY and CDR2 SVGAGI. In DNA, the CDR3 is TGTGCCAGCAGACAGTCCGGCACCGGGGAGCTGTTTTTT. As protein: CASRQSGTGELFF.

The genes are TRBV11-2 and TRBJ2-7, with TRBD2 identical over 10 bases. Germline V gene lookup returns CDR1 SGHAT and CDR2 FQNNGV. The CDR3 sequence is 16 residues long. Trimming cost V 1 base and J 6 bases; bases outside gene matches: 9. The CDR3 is CASSLVLLAGGREQYF. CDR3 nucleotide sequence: TGTGCCAGCAGCTTAGTATTGTTAGCGGGAGGACGCGAGCAGTACTTC.

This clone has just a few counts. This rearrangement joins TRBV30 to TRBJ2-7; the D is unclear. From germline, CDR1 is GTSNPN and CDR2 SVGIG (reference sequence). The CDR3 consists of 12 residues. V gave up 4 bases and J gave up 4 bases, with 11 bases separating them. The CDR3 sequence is CAWTVTAYEQYF. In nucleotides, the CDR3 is TGTGCCTGGACGGTCACAGCATACGAGCAGTACTTC.

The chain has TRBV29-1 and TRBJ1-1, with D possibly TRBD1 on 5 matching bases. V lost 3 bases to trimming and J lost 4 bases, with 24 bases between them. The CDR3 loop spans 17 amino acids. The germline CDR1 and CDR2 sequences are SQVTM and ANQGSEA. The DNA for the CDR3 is TGCAGCGTTGATGTTATGGGCCCTGGAATAAGGGGCACTGAAGCTTTCTTT. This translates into CSVDVMGPGIRGTEAFF.

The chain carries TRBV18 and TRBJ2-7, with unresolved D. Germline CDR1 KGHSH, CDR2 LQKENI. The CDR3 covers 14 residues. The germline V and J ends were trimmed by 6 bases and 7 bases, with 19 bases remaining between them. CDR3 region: CASSRVPSLEEQYF. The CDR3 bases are TGTGCCAGCTCCCGGGTCCCATCACTTGAAGAGCAGTACTTC.

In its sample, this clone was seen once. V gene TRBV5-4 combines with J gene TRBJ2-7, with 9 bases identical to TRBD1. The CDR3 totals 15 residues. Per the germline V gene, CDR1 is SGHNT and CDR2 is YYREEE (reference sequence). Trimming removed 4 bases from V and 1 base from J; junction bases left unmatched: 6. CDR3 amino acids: CASSARTGVSYEQYF. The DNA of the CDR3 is TGTGCCAGCAGCGCGCGGACAGGGGTATCCTACGAGCAGTACTTC.

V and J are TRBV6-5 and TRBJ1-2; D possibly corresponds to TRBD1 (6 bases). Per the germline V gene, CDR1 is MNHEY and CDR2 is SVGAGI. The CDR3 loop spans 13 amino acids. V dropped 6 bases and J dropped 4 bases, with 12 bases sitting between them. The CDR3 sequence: CASRRGSSYGYTF. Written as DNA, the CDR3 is TGTGCCAGCAGGAGGGGGAGTAGCTATGGCTACACCTTC.

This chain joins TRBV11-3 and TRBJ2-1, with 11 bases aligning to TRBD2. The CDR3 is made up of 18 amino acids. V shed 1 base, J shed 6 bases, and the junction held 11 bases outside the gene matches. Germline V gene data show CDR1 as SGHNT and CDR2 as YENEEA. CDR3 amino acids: CASSLGTLAGGVGNEQFF. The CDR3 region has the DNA TGTGCCAGCAGCTTAGGGACCCTAGCGGGAGGCGTGGGCAATGAGCAGTTCTTC.

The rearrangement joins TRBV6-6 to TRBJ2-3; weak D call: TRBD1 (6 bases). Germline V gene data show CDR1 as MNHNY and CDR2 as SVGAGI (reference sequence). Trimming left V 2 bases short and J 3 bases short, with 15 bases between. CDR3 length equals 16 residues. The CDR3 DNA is TGTGCCAGCAGTTACAATGGCAGGGGCGGGACAGATACGCAGTATTTT. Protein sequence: CASSYNGRGGTDTQYF.

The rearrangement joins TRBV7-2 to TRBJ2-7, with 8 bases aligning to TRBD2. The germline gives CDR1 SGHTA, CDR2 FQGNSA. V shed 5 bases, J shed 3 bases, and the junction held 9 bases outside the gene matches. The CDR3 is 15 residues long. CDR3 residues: CASSRTSGQLYEQYF. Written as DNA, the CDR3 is TGTGCCAGCAGCAGAACTAGCGGCCAACTCTACGAGCAGTACTTC.

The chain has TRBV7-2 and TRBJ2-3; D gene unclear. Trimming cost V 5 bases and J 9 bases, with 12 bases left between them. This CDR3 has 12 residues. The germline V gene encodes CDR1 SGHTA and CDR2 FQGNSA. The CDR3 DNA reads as TGTGCCAGCAGCCGCGGTGATTTAACGCAGTATTTT. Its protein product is CASSRGDLTQYF.

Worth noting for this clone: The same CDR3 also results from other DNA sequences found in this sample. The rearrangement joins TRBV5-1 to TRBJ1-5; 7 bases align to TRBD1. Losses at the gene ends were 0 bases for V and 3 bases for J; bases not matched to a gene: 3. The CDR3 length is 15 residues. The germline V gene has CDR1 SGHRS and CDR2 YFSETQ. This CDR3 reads CASSLGDRDNQPQHF. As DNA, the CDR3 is TGCGCCAGCAGCTTGGGGGACAGAGACAATCAGCCCCAGCATTTT.

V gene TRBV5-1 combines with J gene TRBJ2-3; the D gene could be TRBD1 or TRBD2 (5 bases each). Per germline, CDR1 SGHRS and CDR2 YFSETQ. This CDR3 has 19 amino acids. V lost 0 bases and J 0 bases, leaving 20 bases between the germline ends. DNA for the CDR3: TGCGCCAGCAGCTTGGTGATGATTCGGGACGGATATAGCACAGATACGCAGTATTTT. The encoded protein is CASSLVMIRDGYSTDTQYF.

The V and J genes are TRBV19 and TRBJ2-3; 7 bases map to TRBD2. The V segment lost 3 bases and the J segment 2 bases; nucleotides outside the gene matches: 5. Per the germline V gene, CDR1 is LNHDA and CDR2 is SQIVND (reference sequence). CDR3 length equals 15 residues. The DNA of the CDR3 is TGTGCCAGTAGTATGATTCTAGCGGTCACAGATACGCAGTATTTT. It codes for CASSMILAVTDTQYF.

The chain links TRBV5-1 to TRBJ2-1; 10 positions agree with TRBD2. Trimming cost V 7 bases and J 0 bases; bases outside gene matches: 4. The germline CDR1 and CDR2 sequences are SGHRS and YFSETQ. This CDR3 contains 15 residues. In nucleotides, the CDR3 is TGCGCCAGCGGAAGACTAGCGGGCTCCTACAATGAGCAGTTCTTC. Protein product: CASGRLAGSYNEQFF.

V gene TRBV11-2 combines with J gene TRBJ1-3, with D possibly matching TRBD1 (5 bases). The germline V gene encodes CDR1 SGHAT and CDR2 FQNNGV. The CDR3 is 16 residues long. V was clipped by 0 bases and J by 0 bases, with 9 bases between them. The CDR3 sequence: CASSLDRAHSGNTIYF. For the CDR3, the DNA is TGTGCCAGCAGCTTAGACAGGGCCCACTCTGGAAACACCATATATTTT.

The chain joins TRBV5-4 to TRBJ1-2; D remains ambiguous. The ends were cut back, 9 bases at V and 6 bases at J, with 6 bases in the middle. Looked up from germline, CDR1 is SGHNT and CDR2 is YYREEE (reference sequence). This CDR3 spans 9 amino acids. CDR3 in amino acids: CATGDGYTF. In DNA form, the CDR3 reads TGTGCCACCGGTGATGGCTACACCTTC.

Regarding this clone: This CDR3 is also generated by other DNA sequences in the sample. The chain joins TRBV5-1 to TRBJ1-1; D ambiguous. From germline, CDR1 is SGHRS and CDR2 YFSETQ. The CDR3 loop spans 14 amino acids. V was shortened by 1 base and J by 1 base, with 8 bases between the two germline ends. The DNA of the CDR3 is TGCGCCAGCAGCTTGCTGGCAGGGAACACTGAAGCTTTCTTT. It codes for CASSLLAGNTEAFF.

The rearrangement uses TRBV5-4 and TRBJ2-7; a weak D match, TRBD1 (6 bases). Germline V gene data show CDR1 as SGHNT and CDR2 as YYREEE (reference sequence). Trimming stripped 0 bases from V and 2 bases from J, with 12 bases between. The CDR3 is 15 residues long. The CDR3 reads CASSLAQGLPYEQYF. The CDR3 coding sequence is TGTGCCAGCAGCTTGGCTCAGGGGTTGCCCTACGAGCAGTACTTC.

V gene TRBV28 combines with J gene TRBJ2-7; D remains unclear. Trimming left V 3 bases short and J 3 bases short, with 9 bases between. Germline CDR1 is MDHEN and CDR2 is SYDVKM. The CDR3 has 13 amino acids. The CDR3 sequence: CASSFAAVYEQYF. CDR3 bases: TGTGCCAGCAGTTTTGCGGCGGTCTACGAGCAGTACTTC.

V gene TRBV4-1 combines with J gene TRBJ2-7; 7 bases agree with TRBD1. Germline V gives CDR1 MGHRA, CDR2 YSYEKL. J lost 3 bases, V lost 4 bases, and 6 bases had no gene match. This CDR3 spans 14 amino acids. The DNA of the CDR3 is TGCGCCAGCAGCCGGGAACAGGGGAACTACGAGCAGTACTTC. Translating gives CASSREQGNYEQYF.

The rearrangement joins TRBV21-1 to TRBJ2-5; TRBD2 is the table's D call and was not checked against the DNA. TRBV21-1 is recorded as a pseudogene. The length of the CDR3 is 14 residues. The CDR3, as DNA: TGTGCCAGCATAGGTAGCGGGAATCAAGAGACCCAGTACTTC. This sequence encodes CASIGSGNQETQYF.

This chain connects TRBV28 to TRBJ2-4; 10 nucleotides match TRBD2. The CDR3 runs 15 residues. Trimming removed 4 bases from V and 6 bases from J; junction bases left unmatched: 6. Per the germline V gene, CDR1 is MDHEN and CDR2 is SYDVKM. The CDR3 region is CASSSAGGPGNIQYF. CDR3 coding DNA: TGTGCCAGCAGTTCAGCGGGAGGGCCGGGAAACATTCAGTACTTC.

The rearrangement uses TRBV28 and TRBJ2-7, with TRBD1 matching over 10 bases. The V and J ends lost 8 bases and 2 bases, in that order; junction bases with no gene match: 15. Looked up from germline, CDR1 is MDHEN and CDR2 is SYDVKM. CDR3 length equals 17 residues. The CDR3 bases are TGTGCCAGCTACCGGACAGGGGGACCCTTGTCAACCTACGAGCAGTACTTC. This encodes CASYRTGGPLSTYEQYF.

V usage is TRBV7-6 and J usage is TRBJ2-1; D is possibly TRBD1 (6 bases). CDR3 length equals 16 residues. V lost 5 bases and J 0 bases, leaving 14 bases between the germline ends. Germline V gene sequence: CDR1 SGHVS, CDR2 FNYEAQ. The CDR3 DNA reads TGTGCCAGCAGCCCAAGGACAGACAGCTCCTACAATGAGCAGTTCTTC. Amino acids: CASSPRTDSSYNEQFF.

This chain's CDR3 is CATSPSGTGRAFF. The CDR3, as DNA: TGTGCCACCAGCCCCTCCGGGACAGGGAGAGCTTTCTTT. The rearrangement uses TRBV15 and TRBJ1-1; 9 nucleotides line up with TRBD1. The V gene's germline CDR1 is LNHNV and CDR2 YYDKDF (reference sequence). CDR3 length: 13 residues. Unmatched junction bases numbered 8, after V lost 5 bases and J lost 10 bases.

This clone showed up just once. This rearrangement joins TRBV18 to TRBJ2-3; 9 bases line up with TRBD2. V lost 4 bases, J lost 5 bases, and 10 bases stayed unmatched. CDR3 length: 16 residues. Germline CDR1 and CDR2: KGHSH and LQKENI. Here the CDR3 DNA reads TGTGCCAGCTCACACTTAGCGGGAGAGTCGATAGATACGCAGTATTTT. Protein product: CASSHLAGESIDTQYF.